The next 9 T cell receptor beta chains were all read from a single sample in a study of pediatric ulcerative colitis (dated by TCRdb to about 2019). Receptor libraries were prepared by the immunoSEQ multiplex PCR assay. TCRdb limited this immuneACCESS table to in-frame rearrangements with V and J called. A share of clones is missing; checked studies link under half to unresolved V genes, and the rest is unexplained. For this sample the table gives 20,000 to 30,000 clones, of which 55% to 75% were detected only once. Of the sample, roughly 7% is held by the ten largest clones. During colonoscopy, one to two pinch biopsies were obtained from the rectum for research purposes. The source material was gut tissue. The source is a boy aged 5-17 years with severe ulcerative colitis.

V is TRBV6-1 and J is TRBJ2-2; no reliable D call. Germline assignment: CDR1 MNHNS and CDR2 SASEGT. V was trimmed by 1 base and J by 5 bases, leaving 5 bases between them. The CDR3 spans 13 residues. CDR3 nucleotides: TGTGCCAGCAGTGAAGGAGAAACCGGGGAGCTGTTTTTT. This encodes CASSEGETGELFF.

The J gene is TRBJ1-5, the V gene TRBV6-6; 10 positions match TRBD1. Germline trimming cut 8 bases from V and 7 bases from J; bases unmatched to any gene: 8. The germline CDR1 and CDR2 sequences are MNHNY and SVGAGI (reference sequence). The CDR3 sequence is 14 residues long. The CDR3: CASHRTGGGQPQHF. DNA for the CDR3: TGTGCCAGCCACCGGACAGGGGGGGGACAGCCCCAGCATTTT.

The chain couples TRBV30 to TRBJ1-2, with unresolved D. The CDR3 totals 13 residues. Trimming took 4 bases from V and 3 from J, leaving 12 bases between them. Germline CDR1 GTSNPN, CDR2 SVGIG (reference sequence). The CDR3 nucleotides are TGTGCCTGGAACGGAGATACTTACTATGGCTACACCTTC. Translated: CAWNGDTYYGYTF.

The CDR3 DNA reads TGCGCCAGCAGCTTGGGGGCGTCGGGTGAGCAGTTCTTC. Translation gives CASSLGASGEQFF. The chain recombines TRBV5-1 with TRBJ2-1; no reliable D call. Trimming shortened V by 0 bases and J by 9 bases, and 10 bases separated the two germline ends. Germline V CDR1 and CDR2: SGHRS, YFSETQ. The CDR3 has 13 residues.

The J gene is TRBJ2-5, the V gene TRBV23-1; D might be TRBD1 (6 bases). TRBV23-1 is noted as an ORF with a role that remains uncertain. Deletions cut 6 bases from V and 4 bases from J, with 12 bases between. The CDR3 has 13 residues. The chain's CDR3 is CASSRGRLETQYF. CDR3 sequence (DNA): TGCGCCAGCAGCAGGGGACGTTTAGAGACCCAGTACTTC.

CDR3: CASSQDLMKRGELFF. The CDR3 DNA is TGTGCCAGCAGCCAAGATTTAATGAAGCGCGGGGAGCTGTTTTTT. The V call is TRBV4-2, the J call TRBJ2-2, with D unclear. This CDR3 has 15 residues. Germline lookup yields CDR1 LGHNA and CDR2 YNFKEQ. V lost 0 bases and J lost 7, with 12 bases in between.

V and J are TRBV11-2 and TRBJ2-7; D is undetermined. The ends were cut back, 1 base at V and 3 bases at J, with 13 bases in the middle. Germline loops: CDR1 SGHAT, CDR2 FQNNGV. The length of the CDR3 is 15 residues. The DNA for the CDR3 is TGTGCCAGCAGCTTAGTAAGTGGTGTAAGCTACGAGCAGTACTTC. The encoded protein is CASSLVSGVSYEQYF.

V gene TRBV5-4 combines with J gene TRBJ2-7, with a tentative D call TRBD1 (5 bases). This CDR3 region has 15 residues. Trimming removed 0 bases at V and 6 bases at J, with 16 bases between. The germline gives CDR1 SGHNT, CDR2 YYREEE (reference sequence). This chain's CDR3 is CASSLGGQGTVEQYF. CDR3 bases: TGTGCCAGCAGCTTGGGGGGCCAGGGTACAGTCGAGCAGTACTTC.

This clone was seen only a few times. The chain combines TRBV7-9 with TRBJ2-2; D not certain. Trimming shortened V by 2 bases and J by 3 bases, and 10 bases separated the two germline ends. The CDR3 is 15 amino acids. The germline gives CDR1 SEHNR, CDR2 FQNEAQ (reference sequence). The CDR3 region has the DNA TGTGCCAGCAGCTTAAAGGTAGCTGACACCGGGGAGCTGTTTTTT. Protein product: CASSLKVADTGELFF.